The T cell receptor (beta chain) described here comes from a study of blood T cell repertoires in COVID-19. The wider study: Material from acute and convalescent COVID-19 was sourced from the United States, Italy and Spain.

Germline V gene data show CDR1 as LGHDT and CDR2 as YNNKEL (reference sequence). The CDR3 contains 15 residues. Trimming stripped 0 bases from V and 5 bases from J, with 13 bases between. Sequencing used immunoSEQ multiplex PCR; TCRdb keeps in-frame clones, though not all of them. Here the sample spans approximately 150,000 clones, roughly 89% being singletons. The sample consisted of peripheral blood. The origin of this receptor is a man aged 50 to 59 with active or convalescent COVID-19. The V gene is TRBV3-1 (or the pseudogene TRBV3-2), the J gene TRBJ2-5, with D possibly being TRBD1 (6 bases). The CDR3 reads CASSQDLGAGETQYF. In nucleotides, the CDR3 is TGTGCCAGCAGCCAAGATCTGGGGGCCGGTGAGACCCAGTACTTC.